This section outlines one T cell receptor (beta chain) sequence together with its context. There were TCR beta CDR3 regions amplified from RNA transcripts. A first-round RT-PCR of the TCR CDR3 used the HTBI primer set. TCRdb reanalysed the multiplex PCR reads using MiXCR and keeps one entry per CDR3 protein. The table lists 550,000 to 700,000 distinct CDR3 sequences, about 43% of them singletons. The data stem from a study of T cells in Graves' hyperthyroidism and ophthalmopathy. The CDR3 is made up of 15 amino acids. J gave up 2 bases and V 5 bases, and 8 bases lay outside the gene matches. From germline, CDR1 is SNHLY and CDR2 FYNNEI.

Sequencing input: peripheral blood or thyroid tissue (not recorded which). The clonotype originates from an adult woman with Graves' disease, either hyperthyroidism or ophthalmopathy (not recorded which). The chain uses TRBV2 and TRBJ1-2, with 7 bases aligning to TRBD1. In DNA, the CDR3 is TGTGCCAGCAGTTCATATCAACAGGGGAACTATGGCTACACCTTC. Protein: CASSSYQQGNYGYTF. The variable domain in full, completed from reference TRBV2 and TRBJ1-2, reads EPEVTQTPSHQVTQMGQEVILRCVPISNHLYFYWYRQILGQKVEFLVSFYNNEISEKSEIFDDQFSVERPDGSNFTLKIRSTKLEDSAMYFCASSSYQQGNYGYTFGSGTRLTVV.